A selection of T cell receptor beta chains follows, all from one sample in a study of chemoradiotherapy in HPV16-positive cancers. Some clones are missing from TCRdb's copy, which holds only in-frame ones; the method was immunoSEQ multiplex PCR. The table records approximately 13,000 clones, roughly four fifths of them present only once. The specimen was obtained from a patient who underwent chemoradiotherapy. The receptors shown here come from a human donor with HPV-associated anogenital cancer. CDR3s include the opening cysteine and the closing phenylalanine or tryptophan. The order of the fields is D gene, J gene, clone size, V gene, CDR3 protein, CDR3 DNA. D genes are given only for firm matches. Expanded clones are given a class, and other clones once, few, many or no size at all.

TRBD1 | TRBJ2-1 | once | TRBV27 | CASRPNRGRVHEQFF | TGTGCCAGCAGGCCTAACAGGGGGCGCGTCCATGAGCAGTTCTTC
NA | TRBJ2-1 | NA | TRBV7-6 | CASSLVSPSAYNEQFF | TGTGCCAGCAGCTTAGTTTCCCCTAGCGCCTACAATGAGCAGTTCTTC
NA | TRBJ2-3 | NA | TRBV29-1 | CSVAPRTLASTDTQYF | TGCAGCGTCGCACCTCGGACATTGGCTAGCACAGATACGCAGTATTTT
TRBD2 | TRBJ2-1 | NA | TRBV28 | CASSLLGTSGYNEQFF | TGTGCCAGCAGTTTATTGGGGACTAGCGGGTACAATGAGCAGTTCTTC
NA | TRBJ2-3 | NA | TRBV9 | CASSGNKDTQYF | TGTGCCAGCAGCGGGAACAAAGATACGCAGTATTTT
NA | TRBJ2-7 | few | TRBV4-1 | CASSLGTSPSEQYF | TGCGCCAGCAGCCTCGGGACAAGTCCCTCCGAGCAGTACTTC
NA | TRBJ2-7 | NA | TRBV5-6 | CASSLVGAHTLNEQYF | TGTGCCAGCAGCTTGGTGGGAGCTCACACCCTAAACGAGCAGTACTTC
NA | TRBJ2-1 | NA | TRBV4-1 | CASSQDLGQVSYNEQFF | TGCGCCAGCAGCCAAGACCTCGGACAAGTCTCCTACAATGAGCAGTTCTTC
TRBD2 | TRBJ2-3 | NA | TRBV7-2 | CASSLATSRYGDTQYF | TGTGCCAGCAGCTTAGCGACTAGCCGGTATGGAGATACGCAGTATTTT
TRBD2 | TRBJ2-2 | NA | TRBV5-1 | CASSASGTSVGTGELFF | TGCGCCAGCAGCGCCTCCGGGACTAGCGTCGGCACCGGGGAGCTGTTTTTT
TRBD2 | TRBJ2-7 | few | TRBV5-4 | CASSPQTSGRRHEQYF | TGTGCCAGCAGCCCCCAGACTAGCGGGAGAAGGCACGAGCAGTACTTC
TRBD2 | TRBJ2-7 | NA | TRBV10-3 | CAIQLAEGYEQYF | TGTGCCATCCAACTAGCGGAGGGCTACGAGCAGTACTTC
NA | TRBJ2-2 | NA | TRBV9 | CASSATGSRVVGELFF | TGTGCCAGCAGCGCGACCGGGTCTAGGGTAGTTGGGGAGCTGTTTTTT
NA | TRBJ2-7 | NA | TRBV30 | CAWSGTFYEQYF | TGTGCCTGGTCCGGGACTTTCTACGAGCAGTACTTC
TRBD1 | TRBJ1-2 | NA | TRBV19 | CASSMVKGAAGHGYTF | TGTGCCAGTAGTATGGTAAAGGGGGCCGCTGGGCATGGCTACACCTTC
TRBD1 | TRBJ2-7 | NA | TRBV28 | CASRDGTGGSYEQYF | TGTGCCAGCAGGGACGGGACAGGGGGCTCTTACGAGCAGTACTTC
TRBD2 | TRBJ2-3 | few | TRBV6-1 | CASSELAGAPDTQYF | TGTGCCAGCAGTGAACTAGCGGGAGCCCCAGATACGCAGTATTTT
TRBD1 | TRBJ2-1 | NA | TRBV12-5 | CASGLGQGAVDEQFF | TGTGCTAGTGGTCTGGGACAGGGGGCCGTAGATGAGCAGTTCTTC
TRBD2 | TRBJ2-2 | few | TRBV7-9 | CASSRRLAGGGVTGELFF | TGTGCCAGCAGCCGACGACTAGCGGGAGGCGGGGTCACCGGGGAGCTGTTTTTT
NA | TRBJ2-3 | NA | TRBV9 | CASSVGPGAGDTQYF | TGTGCCAGCAGCGTAGGGCCGGGAGCAGGAGATACGCAGTATTTT
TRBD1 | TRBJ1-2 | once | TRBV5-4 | CASRAPGQSYGYTF | TGTGCCAGCAGAGCACCGGGACAGTCGTATGGCTACACCTTC
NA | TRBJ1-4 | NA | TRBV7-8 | CASSKERYEKLFF | TGTGCCAGCAGCAAGGAGCGTTATGAAAAACTGTTTTTT
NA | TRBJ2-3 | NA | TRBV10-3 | CAISDSASTDTQYF | TGTGCCATCAGTGACTCAGCGAGCACAGATACGCAGTATTTT
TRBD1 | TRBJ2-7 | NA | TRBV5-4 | CASSPGQGKTYEQYF | TGTGCCAGCAGCCCGGGACAGGGGAAAACGTACGAGCAGTACTTC
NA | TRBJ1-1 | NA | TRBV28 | CASRAALVVNTEAFF | TGTGCCAGCAGGGCCGCCTTAGTAGTGAACACTGAAGCTTTCTTT
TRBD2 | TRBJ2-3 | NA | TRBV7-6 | CASSIGTSASTDTQYF | TGTGCCAGCAGCATCGGGACTAGCGCGAGCACAGATACGCAGTATTTT